This T cell receptor (beta chain) appears in the sequencing data of a study of shared clonotypes between healthy human individuals. Study-level results: Estimated richness values were generally larger in naive subsets than in memory subsets.

The germline CDR1 and CDR2 sequences are MNHNS and SASEGT. CDR3 length: 11 residues. The ends were cut back, 6 bases at V and 1 base at J, with 4 bases in the middle. Some clones are missing from TCRdb's copy, which holds only in-frame ones; the method was immunoSEQ multiplex PCR. The top ten hold 0.13% of the sample, which has around 2.3 million clones, approximately 96% seen once. With respect to this clone: Antigen unknown. This specimen includes other DNA sequences encoding the same CDR3.

Material for sequencing was naive CD4+ T cells sorted from blood. Regarding subset: CD45RA+ positively selected. This chain joins TRBV6-1 and TRBJ2-7, with D uncertain. The source of this sequence is a man younger than 35 in good health. The CDR3 reads CASRGSYEQYF. CDR3 nucleotides: TGTGCCAGCAGGGGTTCCTACGAGCAGTACTTC.